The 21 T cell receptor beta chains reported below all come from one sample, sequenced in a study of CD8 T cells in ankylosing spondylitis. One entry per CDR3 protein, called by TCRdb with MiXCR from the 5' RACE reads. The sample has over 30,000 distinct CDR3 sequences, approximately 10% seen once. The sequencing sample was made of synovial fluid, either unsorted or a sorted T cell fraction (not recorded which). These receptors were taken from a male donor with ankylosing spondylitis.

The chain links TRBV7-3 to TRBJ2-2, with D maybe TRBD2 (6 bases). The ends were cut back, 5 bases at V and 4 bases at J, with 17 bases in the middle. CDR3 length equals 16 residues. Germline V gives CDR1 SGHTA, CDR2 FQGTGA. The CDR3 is CASSRPNASATGELFF. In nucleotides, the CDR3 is TGTGCCAGCAGCAGACCTAATGCTAGCGCCACCGGGGAGCTGTTTTTT.

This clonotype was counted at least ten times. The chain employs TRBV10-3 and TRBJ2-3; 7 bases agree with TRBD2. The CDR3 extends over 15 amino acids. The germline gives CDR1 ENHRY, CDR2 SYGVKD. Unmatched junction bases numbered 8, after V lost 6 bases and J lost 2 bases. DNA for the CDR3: TGTGCCATCAGCGTTAGCGGGTTAAACACAGATACGCAGTATTTT. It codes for CAISVSGLNTDTQYF.

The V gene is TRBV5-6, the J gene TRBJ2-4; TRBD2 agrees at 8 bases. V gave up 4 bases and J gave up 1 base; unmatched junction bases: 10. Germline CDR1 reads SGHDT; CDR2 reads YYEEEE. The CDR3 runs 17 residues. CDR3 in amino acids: CASSTWTSTRAKNIQYF. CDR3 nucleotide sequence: TGTGCCAGCAGCACTTGGACTAGCACAAGGGCCAAAAACATTCAGTACTTC.

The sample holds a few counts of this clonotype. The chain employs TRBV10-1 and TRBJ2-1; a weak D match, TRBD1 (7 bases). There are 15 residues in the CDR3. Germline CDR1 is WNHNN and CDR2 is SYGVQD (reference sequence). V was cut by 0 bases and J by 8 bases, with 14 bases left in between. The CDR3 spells CASSESGRGVDEQFF. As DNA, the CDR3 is TGCGCCAGCAGTGAGTCGGGCAGGGGGGTGGATGAGCAGTTCTTC.

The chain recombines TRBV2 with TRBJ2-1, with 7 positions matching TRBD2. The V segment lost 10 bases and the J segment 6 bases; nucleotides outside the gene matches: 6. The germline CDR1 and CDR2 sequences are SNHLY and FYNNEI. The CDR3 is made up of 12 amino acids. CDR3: CAILTSVNEQFF. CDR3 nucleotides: TGTGCCATCCTAACTAGCGTCAATGAGCAGTTCTTC.

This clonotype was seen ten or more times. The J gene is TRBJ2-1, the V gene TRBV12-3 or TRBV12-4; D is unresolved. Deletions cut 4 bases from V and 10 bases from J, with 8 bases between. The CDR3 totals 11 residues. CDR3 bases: TGTGCCAGCAGTTATGTGGGGGAGCAGTTCTTC. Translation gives CASSYVGEQFF.

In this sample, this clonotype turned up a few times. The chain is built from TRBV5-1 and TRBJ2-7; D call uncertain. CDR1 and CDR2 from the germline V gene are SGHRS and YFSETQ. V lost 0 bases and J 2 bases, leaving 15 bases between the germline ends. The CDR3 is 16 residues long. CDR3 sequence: CASSLEQLRATYEQYF. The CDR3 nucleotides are TGCGCCAGCAGCTTGGAACAGCTCCGGGCCACCTACGAGCAGTACTTC.

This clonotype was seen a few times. DNA of the CDR3: TGTGCCAGCAGAAATACAGGGGGGAATCAGCCCCAGCATTTT. Its protein is CASRNTGGNQPQHF. The chain has TRBV2 and TRBJ1-5; the match to TRBD1 covers 8 bases. V was clipped by 6 bases and J by 4 bases; unmatched bases: 5. Germline CDR1 SNHLY, CDR2 FYNNEI. CDR3 length equals 14 residues.

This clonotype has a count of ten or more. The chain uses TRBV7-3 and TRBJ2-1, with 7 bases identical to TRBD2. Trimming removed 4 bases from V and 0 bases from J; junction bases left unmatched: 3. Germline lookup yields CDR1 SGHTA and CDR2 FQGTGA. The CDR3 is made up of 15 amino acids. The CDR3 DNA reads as TGTGCCAGCAGCTCCGGCGGGAGCTCCTACAATGAGCAGTTCTTC. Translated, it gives CASSSGGSSYNEQFF.

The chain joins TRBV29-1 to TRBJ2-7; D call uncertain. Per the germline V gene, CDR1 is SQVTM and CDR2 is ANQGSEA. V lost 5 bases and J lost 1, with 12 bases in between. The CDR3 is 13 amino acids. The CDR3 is CSVQRLGSYEQYF. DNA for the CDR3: TGCAGCGTTCAGAGACTCGGATCCTACGAGCAGTACTTC.

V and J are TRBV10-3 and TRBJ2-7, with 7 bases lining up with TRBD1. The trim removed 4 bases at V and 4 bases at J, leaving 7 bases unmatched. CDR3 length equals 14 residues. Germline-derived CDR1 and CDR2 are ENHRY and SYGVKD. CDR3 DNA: TGTGCCATCAGTGCACAGGGGAGTATTTACGAGCAGTACTTC. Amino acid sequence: CAISAQGSIYEQYF.

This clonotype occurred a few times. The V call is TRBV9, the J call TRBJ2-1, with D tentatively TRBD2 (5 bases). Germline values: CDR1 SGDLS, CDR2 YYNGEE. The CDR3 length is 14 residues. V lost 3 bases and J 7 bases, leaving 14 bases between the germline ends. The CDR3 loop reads CASSGSTSWNEQFF. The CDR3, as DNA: TGTGCCAGCAGCGGTTCCACTAGTTGGAATGAGCAGTTCTTC.

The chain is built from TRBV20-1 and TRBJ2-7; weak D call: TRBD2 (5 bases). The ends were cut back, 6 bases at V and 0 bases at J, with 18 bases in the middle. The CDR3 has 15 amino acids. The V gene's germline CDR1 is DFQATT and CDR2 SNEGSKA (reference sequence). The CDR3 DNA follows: TGCAGTGCCACCCAACTGTCGGGAAGCTCCTACGAGCAGTACTTC. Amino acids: CSATQLSGSSYEQYF.

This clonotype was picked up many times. The CDR3, as DNA: TGTGCCAGCAGCCAACCGACAGGGGAAGTTGAAGCTTTCTTT. Amino acid sequence: CASSQPTGEVEAFF. V gene TRBV3-1 combines with J gene TRBJ1-1; 8 positions match TRBD1. J was trimmed by 7 bases and V by 2 bases; bases with no gene match: 6. Germline V gene sequence: CDR1 LGHDT, CDR2 YNNKEL (reference sequence). The CDR3 totals 14 residues.

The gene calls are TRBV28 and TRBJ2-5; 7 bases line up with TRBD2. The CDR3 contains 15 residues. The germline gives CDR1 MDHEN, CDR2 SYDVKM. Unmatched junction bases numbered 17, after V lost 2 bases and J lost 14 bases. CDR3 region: CASSLGDYQLMSQYF. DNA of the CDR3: TGTGCCAGCAGTTTAGGGGACTACCAGCTAATGAGCCAATACTTC.

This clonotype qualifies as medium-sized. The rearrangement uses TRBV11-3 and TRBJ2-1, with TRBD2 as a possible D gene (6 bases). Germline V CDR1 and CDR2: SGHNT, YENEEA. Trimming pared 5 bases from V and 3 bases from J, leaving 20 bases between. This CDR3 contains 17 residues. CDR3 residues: CASSPREWAGNYNEQFF. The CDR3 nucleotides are TGTGCCAGCAGCCCCCGCGAATGGGCGGGAAACTACAATGAGCAGTTCTTC.

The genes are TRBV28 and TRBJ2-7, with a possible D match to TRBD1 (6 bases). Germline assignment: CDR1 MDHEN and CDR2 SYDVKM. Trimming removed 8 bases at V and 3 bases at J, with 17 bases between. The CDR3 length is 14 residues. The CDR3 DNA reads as TGTGCCAGCCGAAAAGTGCAGGGGATCTACGAGCAGTACTTC. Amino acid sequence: CASRKVQGIYEQYF.

CDR3 in DNA: TGTGCCAGCGATGGTCGGGGGGGGATGGACAATGAGCAGTTCTTC. Protein sequence: CASDGRGGMDNEQFF. The chain carries TRBV7-2 and TRBJ2-1; 8 bases match TRBD2. The CDR3 length is 15 residues. J was trimmed by 5 bases and V by 8 bases; bases with no gene match: 11. CDR1 and CDR2 from the germline V gene are SGHTA and FQGNSA.

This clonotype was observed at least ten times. In nucleotides, the CDR3 is TGTGCCAGCAGCCAAGATCGGAACAGGAATCAGCCCCAGCATTTT. Residues: CASSQDRNRNQPQHF. The rearrangement links TRBV3-1 to TRBJ1-5; TRBD1 is a possible D gene (5 bases). Between the trimmed V and J ends, which lost 0 bases and 4 bases, there was a span of 10 bases. CDR1 is LGHDT and CDR2 is YNNKEL in the germline V gene (reference sequence). The CDR3 runs 15 residues.

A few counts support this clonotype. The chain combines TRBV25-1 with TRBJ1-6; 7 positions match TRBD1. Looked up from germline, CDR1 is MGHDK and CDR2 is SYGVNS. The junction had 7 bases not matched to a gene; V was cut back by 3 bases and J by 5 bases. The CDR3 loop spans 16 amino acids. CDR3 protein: CASSDFGTADNSPLHF. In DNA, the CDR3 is TGTGCCAGCAGTGATTTTGGGACAGCTGATAATTCACCCCTCCACTTT.

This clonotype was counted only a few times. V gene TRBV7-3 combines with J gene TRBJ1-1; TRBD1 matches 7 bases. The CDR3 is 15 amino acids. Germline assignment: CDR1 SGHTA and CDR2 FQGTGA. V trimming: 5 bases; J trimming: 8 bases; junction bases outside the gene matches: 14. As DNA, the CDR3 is TGTGCCAGCAGCCCCTCGGGACAGCTCTACGGGGAAGCTTTCTTT. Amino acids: CASSPSGQLYGEAFF.